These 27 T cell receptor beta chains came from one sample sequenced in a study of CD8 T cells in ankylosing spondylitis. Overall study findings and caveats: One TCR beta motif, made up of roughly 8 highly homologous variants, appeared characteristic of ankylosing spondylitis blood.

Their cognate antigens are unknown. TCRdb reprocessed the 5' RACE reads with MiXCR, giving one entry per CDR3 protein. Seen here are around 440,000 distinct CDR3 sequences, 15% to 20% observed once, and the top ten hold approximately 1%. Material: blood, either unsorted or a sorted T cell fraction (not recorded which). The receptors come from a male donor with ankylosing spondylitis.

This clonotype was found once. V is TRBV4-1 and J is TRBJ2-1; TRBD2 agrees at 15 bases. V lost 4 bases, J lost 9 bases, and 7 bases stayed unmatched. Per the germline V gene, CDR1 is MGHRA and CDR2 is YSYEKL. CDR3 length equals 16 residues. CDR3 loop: CASSPIRTSGGAEQFF. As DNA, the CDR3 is TGCGCCAGCAGCCCTATCAGGACTAGCGGGGGGGCTGAGCAGTTCTTC.

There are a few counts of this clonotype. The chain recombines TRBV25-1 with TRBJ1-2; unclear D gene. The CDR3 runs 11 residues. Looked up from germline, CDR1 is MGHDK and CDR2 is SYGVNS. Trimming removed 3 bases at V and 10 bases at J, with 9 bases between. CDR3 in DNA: TGTGCCAGCAGTGAGGGGATCTACTACACCTTC. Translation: CASSEGIYYTF.

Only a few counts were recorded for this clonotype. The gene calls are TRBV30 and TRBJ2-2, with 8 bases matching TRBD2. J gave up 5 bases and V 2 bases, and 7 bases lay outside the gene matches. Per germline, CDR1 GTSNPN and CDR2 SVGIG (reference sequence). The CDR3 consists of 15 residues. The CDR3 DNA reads TGTGCCTGGAGTACGGGACTAGGGGGAACCGGGGAGCTGTTTTTT. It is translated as CAWSTGLGGTGELFF. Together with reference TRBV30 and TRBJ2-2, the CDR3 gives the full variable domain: SQTIHQWPATLVQPVGSPLSLECTVEGTSNPNLYWYRQAAGRGLQLLFYSVGIGQISSEVPQNLSASRPQDRQFILSSKKLLLSDSGFYLCAWSTGLGGTGELFFGEGSRLTVL.

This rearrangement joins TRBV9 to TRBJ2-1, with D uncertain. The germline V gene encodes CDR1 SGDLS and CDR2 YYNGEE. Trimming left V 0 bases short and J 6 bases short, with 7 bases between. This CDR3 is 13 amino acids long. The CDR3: CASSVGSVNEQFF. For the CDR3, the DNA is TGTGCCAGCAGCGTAGGAAGCGTCAATGAGCAGTTCTTC.

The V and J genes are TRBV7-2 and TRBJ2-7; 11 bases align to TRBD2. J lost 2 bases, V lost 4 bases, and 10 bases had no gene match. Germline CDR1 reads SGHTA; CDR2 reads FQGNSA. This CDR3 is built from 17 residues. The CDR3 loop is CASSSSRGLAEPYEQYF. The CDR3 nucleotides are TGTGCCAGCAGCTCATCCCGGGGACTAGCGGAACCCTACGAGCAGTACTTC.

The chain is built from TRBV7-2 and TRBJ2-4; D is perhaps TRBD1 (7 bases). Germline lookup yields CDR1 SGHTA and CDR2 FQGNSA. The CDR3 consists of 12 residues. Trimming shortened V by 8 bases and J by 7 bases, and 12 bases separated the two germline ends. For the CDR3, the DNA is TGTGCCAGCCGGGCAGGGGGGAACATTCAGTACTTC. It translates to CASRAGGNIQYF.

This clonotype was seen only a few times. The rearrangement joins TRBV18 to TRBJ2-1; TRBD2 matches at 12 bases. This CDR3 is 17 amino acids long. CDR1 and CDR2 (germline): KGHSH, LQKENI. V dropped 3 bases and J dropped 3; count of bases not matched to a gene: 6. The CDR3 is CASSPPLAGGFYNEQFF. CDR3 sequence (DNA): TGTGCCAGCTCACCGCCACTAGCGGGGGGCTTCTACAATGAGCAGTTCTTC.

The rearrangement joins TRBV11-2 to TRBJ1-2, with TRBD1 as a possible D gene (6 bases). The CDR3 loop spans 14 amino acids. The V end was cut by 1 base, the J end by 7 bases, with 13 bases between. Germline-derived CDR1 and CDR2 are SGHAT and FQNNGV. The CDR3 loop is CASSLGPGAGGYTF. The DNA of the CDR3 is TGTGCCAGCAGCTTAGGTCCGGGGGCGGGTGGCTACACCTTC.

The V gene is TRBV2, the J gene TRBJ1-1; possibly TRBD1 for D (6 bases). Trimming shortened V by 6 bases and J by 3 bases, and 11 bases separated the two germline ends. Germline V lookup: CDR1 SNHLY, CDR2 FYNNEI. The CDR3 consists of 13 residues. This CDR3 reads CASRQGEDTEAFF. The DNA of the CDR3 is TGTGCCAGCAGACAGGGTGAGGACACTGAAGCTTTCTTT.

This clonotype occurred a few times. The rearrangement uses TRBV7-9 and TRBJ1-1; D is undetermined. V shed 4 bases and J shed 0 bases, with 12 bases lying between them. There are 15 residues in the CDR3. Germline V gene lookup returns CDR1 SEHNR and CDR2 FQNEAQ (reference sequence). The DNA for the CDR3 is TGTGCCAGCAGCTCCGTAACCAGGATGAACACTGAAGCTTTCTTT. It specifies CASSSVTRMNTEAFF.

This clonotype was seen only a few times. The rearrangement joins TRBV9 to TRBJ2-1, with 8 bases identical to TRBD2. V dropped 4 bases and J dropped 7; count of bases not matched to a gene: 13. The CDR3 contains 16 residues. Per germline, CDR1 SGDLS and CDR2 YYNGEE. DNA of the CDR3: TGTGCCAGCAGCTCGCGGGGGGTCCGGGATGGGAATGAGCAGTTCTTC. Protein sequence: CASSSRGVRDGNEQFF.

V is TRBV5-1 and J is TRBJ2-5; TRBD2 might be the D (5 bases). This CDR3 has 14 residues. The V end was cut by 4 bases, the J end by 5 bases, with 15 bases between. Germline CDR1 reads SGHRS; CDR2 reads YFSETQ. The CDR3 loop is CASSPGIARETQYF. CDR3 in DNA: TGCGCCAGCAGCCCCGGGATCGCCCGTGAGACCCAGTACTTC.

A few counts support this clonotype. This CDR3 reads CASSLVGTSNEQFF. The CDR3 DNA reads as TGTGCCAGCAGTTTAGTGGGGACTAGCAATGAGCAGTTCTTC. The rearrangement uses TRBV12-3 or TRBV12-4 and TRBJ2-1; 8 nucleotides line up with TRBD2. The CDR3 spans 14 residues. V lost 1 base and J lost 6; bases outside the gene matches: 2.

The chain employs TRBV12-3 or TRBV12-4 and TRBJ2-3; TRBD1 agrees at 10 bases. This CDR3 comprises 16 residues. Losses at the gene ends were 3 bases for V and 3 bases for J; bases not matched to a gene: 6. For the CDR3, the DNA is TGTGCCAGCAGTTTTCGGACAGGGGGAGTAACAGATACGCAGTATTTT. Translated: CASSFRTGGVTDTQYF.

CDR3 DNA sequence: TGTGCCAGCACCCCGGACAGGGGAAACACCATATATTTT. Encoded protein: CASTPDRGNTIYF. The chain is built from TRBV6-1 and TRBJ1-3, with 7 bases identical to TRBD1. The germline CDR1 and CDR2 sequences are MNHNS and SASEGT. V was clipped by 7 bases and J by 4 bases; unmatched bases: 4. The CDR3 spans 13 residues.

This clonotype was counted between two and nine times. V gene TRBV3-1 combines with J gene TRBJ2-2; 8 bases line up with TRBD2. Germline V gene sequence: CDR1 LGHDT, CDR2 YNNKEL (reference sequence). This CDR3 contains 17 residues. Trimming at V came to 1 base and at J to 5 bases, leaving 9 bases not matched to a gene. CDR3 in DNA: TGTGCCAGCAGCCAAGGCCTAGCGGGCAAAAGGACCGGGGAGCTGTTTTTT. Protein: CASSQGLAGKRTGELFF. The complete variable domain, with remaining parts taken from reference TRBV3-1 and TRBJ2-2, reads DTAVSQTPKYLVTQMGNDKSIKCEQNLGHDTMYWYKQDSKKFLKIMFSYNNKELIINETVPNRFSPKSPDKAHLNLHINSLELGDSAVYFCASSQGLAGKRTGELFFGEGSRLTVL.

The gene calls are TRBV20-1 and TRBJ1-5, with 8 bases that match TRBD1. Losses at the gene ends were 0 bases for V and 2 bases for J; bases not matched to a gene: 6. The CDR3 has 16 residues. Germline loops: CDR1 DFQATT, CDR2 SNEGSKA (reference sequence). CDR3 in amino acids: CSARETGTGGNQPQHF. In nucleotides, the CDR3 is TGCAGTGCTAGAGAAACCGGGACAGGTGGCAATCAGCCCCAGCATTTT.

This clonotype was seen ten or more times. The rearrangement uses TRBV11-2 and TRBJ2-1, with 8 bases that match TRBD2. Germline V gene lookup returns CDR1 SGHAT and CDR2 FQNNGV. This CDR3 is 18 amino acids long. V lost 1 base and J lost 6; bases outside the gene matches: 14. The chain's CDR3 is CASSLGASGRRLGNEQFF. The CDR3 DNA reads TGTGCCAGCAGCTTAGGGGCTAGCGGGCGGAGATTAGGCAATGAGCAGTTCTTC.

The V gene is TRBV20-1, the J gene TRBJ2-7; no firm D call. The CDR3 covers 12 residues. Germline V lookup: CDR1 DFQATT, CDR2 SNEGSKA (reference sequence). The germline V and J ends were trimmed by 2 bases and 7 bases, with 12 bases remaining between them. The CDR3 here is CSARPYLGEQYF. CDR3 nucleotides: TGCAGTGCTAGACCTTACCTGGGGGAGCAGTACTTC.

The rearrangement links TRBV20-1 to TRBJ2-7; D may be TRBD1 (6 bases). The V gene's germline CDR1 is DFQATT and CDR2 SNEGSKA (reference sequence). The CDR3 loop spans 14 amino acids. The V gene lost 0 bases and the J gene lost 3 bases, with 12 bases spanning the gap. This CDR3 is CSARDMTGYYEQYF. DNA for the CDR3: TGCAGTGCTAGAGATATGACAGGTTACTACGAGCAGTACTTC.

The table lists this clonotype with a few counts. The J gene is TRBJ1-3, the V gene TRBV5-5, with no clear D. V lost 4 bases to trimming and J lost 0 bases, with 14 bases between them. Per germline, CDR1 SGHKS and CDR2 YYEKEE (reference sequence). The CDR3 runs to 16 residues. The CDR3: CASSLSQLSSGNTIYF. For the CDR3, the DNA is TGTGCCAGCAGCCTGTCACAGCTCTCCTCTGGAAACACCATATATTTT.

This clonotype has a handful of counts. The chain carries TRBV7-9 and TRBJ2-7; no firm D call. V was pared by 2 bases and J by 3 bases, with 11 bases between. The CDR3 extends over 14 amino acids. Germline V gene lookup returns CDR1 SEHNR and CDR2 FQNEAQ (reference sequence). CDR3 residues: CASSLWPVNYEQYF. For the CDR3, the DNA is TGTGCCAGCAGCTTATGGCCAGTGAACTACGAGCAGTACTTC.

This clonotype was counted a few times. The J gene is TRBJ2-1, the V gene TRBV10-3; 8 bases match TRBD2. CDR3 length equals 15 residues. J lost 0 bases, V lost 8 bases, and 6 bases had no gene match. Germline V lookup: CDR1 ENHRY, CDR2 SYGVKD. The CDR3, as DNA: TGTGCCATCCAAGCGGGGGCGAGCTCCTACAATGAGCAGTTCTTC. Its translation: CAIQAGASSYNEQFF.

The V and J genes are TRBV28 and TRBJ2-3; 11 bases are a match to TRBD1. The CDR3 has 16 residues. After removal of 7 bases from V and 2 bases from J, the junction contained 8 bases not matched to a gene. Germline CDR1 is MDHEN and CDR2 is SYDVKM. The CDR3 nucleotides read TGTGCCAGCACCGCAAGAGGACAGGGGGCCACAGATACGCAGTATTTT. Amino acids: CASTARGQGATDTQYF.

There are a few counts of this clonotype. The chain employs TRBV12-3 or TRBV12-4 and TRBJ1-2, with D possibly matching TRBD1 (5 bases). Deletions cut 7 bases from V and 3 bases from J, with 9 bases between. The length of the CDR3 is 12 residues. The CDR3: CASTLQDYGYTF. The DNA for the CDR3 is TGTGCCAGCACCCTACAGGACTATGGCTACACCTTC.

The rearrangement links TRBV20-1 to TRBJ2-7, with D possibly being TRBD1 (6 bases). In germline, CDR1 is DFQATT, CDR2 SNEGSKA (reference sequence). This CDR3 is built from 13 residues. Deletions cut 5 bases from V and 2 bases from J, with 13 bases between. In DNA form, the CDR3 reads TGCAGTGCTTACCGGGACACAGCCTACGAGCAGTACTTC. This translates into CSAYRDTAYEQYF.

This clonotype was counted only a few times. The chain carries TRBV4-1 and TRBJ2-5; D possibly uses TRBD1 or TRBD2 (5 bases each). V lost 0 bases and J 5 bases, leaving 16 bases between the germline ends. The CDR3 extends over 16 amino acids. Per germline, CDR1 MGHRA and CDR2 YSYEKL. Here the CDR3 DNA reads TGCGCCAGCAGCCAAGAGGTTTCAGGGACGGAGGAGACCCAGTACTTC. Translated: CASSQEVSGTEETQYF.